These 25 T cell receptor beta chains originate from one sample sequenced in a study of glioma-infiltrating T cells. The iRepertoire nested amplicon-rescue multiplex PCR amplified TCR alpha and beta CDR3s from RNA. TCRdb fed the multiplex PCR reads into MiXCR, producing one record per CDR3 protein. Here the sample spans under 200,000 distinct CDR3 sequences, over 30% being singletons. Material: glioma tissue, nonneoplastic brain tissue, or PBMCs (not recorded which). The receptors were gathered from a human donor with low-grade glioma or glioblastoma, undergoing nonglioma brain surgery, or in good health (not recorded which).

This clonotype has just one count. Possible read error: a much larger clone is one base away. The chain combines TRBV7-2 with TRBJ1-1; 7 bases fit TRBD1. The CDR3 loop spans 14 amino acids. Trimming removed 5 bases from V and 2 bases from J; junction bases left unmatched: 5. The germline CDR1 and CDR2 sequences are SGHTA and FQGNSA. CDR3 DNA sequence: TGTGCCAGCAGCCTGGGACAGCCCAACACTGAAGCTTTCTTT. It yields the protein CASSLGQPNTEAFF.

A word on this clonotype: A read error may explain this, as a much larger clone is one base away. The rearrangement joins TRBV6-1 to TRBJ2-1, with 7 bases fitting TRBD2. CDR1 is MNHNS and CDR2 is SASEGT in the germline V gene. This CDR3 spans 15 amino acids. The DNA for the CDR3 is TGTGCCATCAGTGCTGTGGCGGGAGAGAACAATGAGCAGTTCTTC. Translating gives CAISAVAGENNEQFF.

Only a few counts were recorded for this clonotype. The CDR3 nucleotides are TGCGCCAGCAGCCAAAGTCTAGCGGGAGAGAGTCACGAGCAGTACTTC. Translation: CASSQSLAGESHEQYF. V is TRBV4-1 and J is TRBJ2-7, with 10 nucleotides matching TRBD2. V dropped 2 bases and J dropped 5; count of bases not matched to a gene: 9. Germline V gene sequence: CDR1 MGHRA, CDR2 YSYEKL. The CDR3 is made up of 16 amino acids.

The chain recombines TRBV5-5 with TRBJ1-4; TRBD1 is a possible D gene (5 bases). Between the trimmed V and J ends, which lost 2 bases and 0 bases, there was a span of 8 bases. Germline CDR1 SGHKS, CDR2 YYEKEE (reference sequence). The CDR3 loop spans 15 amino acids. The CDR3: CASSFLGPTNEKLFF. As DNA, the CDR3 is TGTGCCAGCAGCTTTCTGGGACCAACTAATGAAAAACTGTTTTTT.

This clonotype was recorded at least ten times. The chain is built from TRBV7-2 and TRBJ2-3, with D possibly being TRBD1 (6 bases). In germline, CDR1 is SGHTA, CDR2 FQGNSA. The germline V and J ends were trimmed by 2 bases and 3 bases, with 18 bases remaining between them. There are 17 residues in the CDR3. CDR3 residues: CASSLNLQGPLTDTQYF. For the CDR3, the DNA is TGTGCCAGCAGCTTAAACCTTCAGGGGCCTCTAACAGATACGCAGTATTTT.

This clonotype was seen repeatedly, ten times or more. A clone one base away is much larger, so this may be a read error. The V call is TRBV4-2, the J call TRBJ2-1, with 9 nucleotides matching TRBD2. The J segment lost 14 bases and the V segment lost 0 bases, leaving 14 bases of the junction unmatched. Germline values: CDR1 LGHNA, CDR2 YNFKEQ. The CDR3 has 16 residues. CDR3 bases: TGTGCCAGCAGCCAAGATGAACTAGCGGGCCGGAGAGACGAGTTCTTC. Translation: CASSQDELAGRRDEFF.

This clonotype was seen repeatedly, ten times or more. The rearrangement joins TRBV7-2 to TRBJ1-2; 9 bases match TRBD1. Germline CDR1 and CDR2: SGHTA and FQGNSA. The CDR3 spans 14 residues. J lost 2 bases, V lost 4 bases, and 2 bases had no gene match. The chain's CDR3 is CASSSTGGNYGYTF. CDR3 nucleotides: TGTGCCAGCAGCTCCACAGGGGGCAACTATGGCTACACCTTC.

V is TRBV4-1 and J is TRBJ1-4; D gene ambiguous. Trimming pared 11 bases from V and 7 bases from J, leaving 14 bases between. The CDR3 contains 12 residues. CDR1 is MGHRA, CDR2 YSYEKL, per germline. The CDR3 coding sequence is TGCGCCGGCATCCAAGGAAGTGAAAAACTGTTTTTT. The encoded protein is CAGIQGSEKLFF.

The chain carries TRBV2 and TRBJ2-5, with D perhaps matching TRBD1 (7 bases). The CDR3 totals 14 residues. V was pared by 6 bases and J by 4 bases, with 15 bases between. CDR1 SNHLY and CDR2 FYNNEI come from the germline V gene. CDR3 protein: CASSRRQGGETQYF. CDR3 in DNA: TGTGCCAGCAGCCGAAGACAGGGAGGAGAGACCCAGTACTTC.

Only a few counts were recorded for this clonotype. This chain joins TRBV5-6 and TRBJ2-6, with D uncertain. The CDR3 sequence is 14 residues long. Deletions cut 6 bases from V and 0 bases from J, with 7 bases between. Germline CDR1 SGHDT, CDR2 YYEEEE. CDR3 protein: CASIQISGANVLTF. CDR3 nucleotide sequence: TGTGCCAGCATCCAGATCTCTGGGGCCAACGTCCTGACTTTC. The full variable domain, in which reference TRBV5-6 and TRBJ2-6 provide the parts outside the CDR3, is DAGVTQSPTHLIKTRGQQVTLRCSPKSGHDTVSWYQQALGQGPQFIFQYYEEEERQRGNFPDRFSGHQFPNYSSELNVNALLLGDSALYLCASIQISGANVLTFGAGSRLTVL.

Points on this clonotype: Just one base apart from a much larger clone, this may be a read error. The chain is built from TRBV12-3 or TRBV12-4 and TRBJ1-4, with a weak D call TRBD1 (5 bases). The CDR3 length is 14 residues. DNA of the CDR3: TGTGCCAGCAGACAGGAGGGCTATGAGGAAAAAATGTTTTTT. Residues: CASRQEGYEEKMFF.

The chain joins TRBV7-9 to TRBJ1-4, with 10 bases that match TRBD1. The V and J ends lost 3 bases and 5 bases, in that order; junction bases with no gene match: 3. Germline values: CDR1 SEHNR, CDR2 FQNEAQ (reference sequence). This CDR3 region has 15 residues. In nucleotides, the CDR3 is TGTGCCAGCAGCTTGGGGACAGGGGACAATGAAAAACTGTTTTTT. It translates to CASSLGTGDNEKLFF. The full variable domain, rest sourced from reference TRBV7-9 and TRBJ1-4, is DTGVSQNPRHKITKRGQNVTFRCDPISEHNRLYWYRQTLGQGPEFLTYFQNEAQLEKSRLLSDRFSAERPKGSFSTLEIQRTEQGDSAMYLCASSLGTGDNEKLFFGSGTQLSVL.

This clonotype was counted ten times or more. V gene TRBV4-1 combines with J gene TRBJ2-7; no definite D call. The CDR3 consists of 16 residues. CDR1 is MGHRA and CDR2 is YSYEKL in the germline V gene. Trimming shortened V by 3 bases and J by 0 bases, and 15 bases separated the two germline ends. CDR3 coding DNA: TGCGCCAGCAGCCAGCCTAATCTTGGGTCCTCCTACGAGCAGTACTTC. This sequence encodes CASSQPNLGSSYEQYF.

This clonotype was counted at least ten times. This rearrangement joins TRBV11-2 to TRBJ1-1, with no clear D. The CDR3 loop spans 15 amino acids. Germline-derived CDR1 and CDR2 are SGHAT and FQNNGV. V lost 7 bases and J lost 3, with 18 bases in between. This CDR3 reads CASTSSGGIYTEAFF. In nucleotides, the CDR3 is TGTGCCAGCACCTCTAGCGGCGGGATTTACACTGAAGCTTTCTTT.

This clonotype was seen once. A clone one base away is much larger, so this may be a read error. The chain combines TRBV5-1 with TRBJ2-7, with 7 bases aligning to TRBD2. The CDR3 contains 13 residues. Per germline, CDR1 SGHRS and CDR2 YFSETQ. The CDR3 region is CAGSRRTSYEQYF. In nucleotides, the CDR3 is TGCGCCGGCAGCAGGAGGACTAGCTACGAGCAGTACTTC.

This clonotype appeared many times. The chain couples TRBV4-2 to TRBJ2-5; D remains ambiguous. This CDR3 is 14 amino acids long. Looked up from germline, CDR1 is LGHNA and CDR2 is YNFKEQ. V dropped 4 bases and J dropped 3 bases, with 12 bases sitting between them. As DNA, the CDR3 is TGTGCCAGCAGCCCTGGACGAGGCGAAGAGACCCAGTACTTC. It yields the protein CASSPGRGEETQYF.

The chain is built from TRBV3-1 and TRBJ2-5; 11 bases map to TRBD2. Per the germline V gene, CDR1 is LGHDT and CDR2 is YNNKEL (reference sequence). The CDR3 consists of 16 residues. The trim removed 4 bases at V and 4 bases at J, leaving 8 bases unmatched. CDR3 region: CASSPTSGIRSETQYF. DNA for the CDR3: TGTGCCAGCAGCCCGACTAGCGGGATTCGTTCAGAGACCCAGTACTTC.

This clonotype appeared many times. The rearrangement links TRBV15 to TRBJ2-1; D is possibly TRBD2 (5 bases). The CDR3 has 13 amino acids. V was trimmed by 1 base and J by 10 bases, leaving 11 bases between them. Germline V gene sequence: CDR1 LNHNV, CDR2 YYDKDF (reference sequence). In DNA, the CDR3 is TGTGCCACCAGCAGAGTGCCTAGCAGGGAGCAGTTCTTC. Translated: CATSRVPSREQFF. The whole variable domain, remainder taken from reference TRBV15 and TRBJ2-1, is DAMVIQNPRYQVTQFGKPVTLSCSQTLNHNVMYWYQQKSSQAPKLLFHYYDKDFNNEADTPDNFQSRRPNTSFCFLDIRSPGLGDTAMYLCATSRVPSREQFFGPGTRLTVL.

This clonotype has ten or more counts. The rearrangement uses TRBV20-1 and TRBJ2-1, with 9 positions matching TRBD2. The CDR3 loop spans 14 amino acids. The germline V gene has CDR1 DFQATT and CDR2 SNEGSKA (reference sequence). The ends lost 5 bases at V and 4 bases at J; junction bases unmatched: 6. CDR3 amino acids: CSAPAGGYYNEQFF. DNA for the CDR3: TGCAGTGCTCCAGCGGGAGGATATTACAATGAGCAGTTCTTC.

Concerning this clonotype: A read error may be the cause here, since a much bigger clone is one base away. The chain combines TRBV5-1 with TRBJ2-2; 7 nucleotides agree with TRBD2. The CDR3 contains 15 residues. The germline CDR1 and CDR2 sequences are SGHRS and YFSETQ. The junction had 8 bases not matched to a gene; V was cut back by 4 bases and J by 5 bases. The DNA of the CDR3 is TGCGCCAGCAGCGGGGGACTATGTGAAACCGGGGAGCTGTTTTTT. It specifies CASSGGLCETGELFF.

There are many counts of this clonotype. The V gene is TRBV28, the J gene TRBJ1-3; a weak D match, TRBD1 (6 bases). The CDR3 totals 15 residues. Trimming removed 6 bases at V and 3 bases at J, with 15 bases between. Germline V CDR1 and CDR2: MDHEN, SYDVKM. The CDR3: CASSPSTGFGNTIYF. In DNA form, the CDR3 reads TGTGCCAGCAGCCCTAGTACAGGGTTTGGAAACACCATATATTTT.

This chain connects TRBV3-1 to TRBJ1-5; 7 positions match TRBD1. V gave up 0 bases and J gave up 5 bases; unmatched junction bases: 1. CDR1 and CDR2 (germline): LGHDT, YNNKEL (reference sequence). This CDR3 has 14 amino acids. The CDR3 bases are TGTGCCAGCAGCCAAGATACAGGGGATCAGCCCCAGCATTTT. Encoded protein: CASSQDTGDQPQHF. The full variable domain, in which reference TRBV3-1 and TRBJ1-5 provide the parts outside the CDR3, is DTAVSQTPKYLVTQMGNDKSIKCEQNLGHDTMYWYKQDSKKFLKIMFSYNNKELIINETVPNRFSPKSPDKAHLNLHINSLELGDSAVYFCASSQDTGDQPQHFGDGTRLSIL.

As regards this clonotype: No conserved phenylalanine or tryptophan is present at the end of the CDR3, so a read error is the likely explanation. The J gene is TRBJ2-7, the V gene TRBV7-2; D may correspond to TRBD1 or TRBD2 (5 bases each). CDR1 SGHTA and CDR2 FQGNSA come from the germline V gene. V was cut by 5 bases and J by 2 bases, with 16 bases left in between. The CDR3 runs 15 residues. CDR3 sequence (DNA): TGTGCCAGCAGCCCGGCTGGGGGTCTAACCTACGAGCAGTACTTG. Protein product: CASSPAGGLTYEQYL.

With regard to this clonotype: A much larger clone lies a single base off, so this may be a read error. CDR3 bases: TGCGACAGCAGCTTGGGGACAGACTATGGCTACACCTTC. Protein product: CDSSLGTDYGYTF. The V call is TRBV5-1, the J call TRBJ1-2, with 7 bases fitting TRBD1. The CDR3 covers 13 residues. From germline, CDR1 is SGHRS and CDR2 YFSETQ.

This clonotype has at least ten counts. The chain recombines TRBV29-1 with TRBJ1-1; weak D call: TRBD1 (5 bases). Trimming stripped 6 bases from V and 7 bases from J, with 15 bases between. This CDR3 contains 12 residues. Germline assignment: CDR1 SQVTM and CDR2 ANQGSEA. The CDR3: CSVPRGGNEAFF. The DNA for the CDR3 is TGCAGCGTCCCCCGGGGGGGTAATGAAGCTTTCTTT.